The 16 T cell receptor beta chains in this list originate from one sample, sequenced in a study of tumor and adjacent non-tumor tissue in lung cancer. The library came from three nested PCR rounds adapted from ARM-PCR protocols. TCRdb re-called the multiplex PCR reads with MiXCR, one entry per CDR3 protein. The data contain 70,000 to 90,000 distinct CDR3 sequences, about four fifths of them singletons. This sample's RNA came from whole unsorted tissue. More than 3 cm separated this lung sample from the edge of the tumor. Input material: distant non-tumor lung tissue. These receptors were obtained from a man aged 55 to 70 with non-small cell lung cancer.

The chain couples TRBV7-2 to TRBJ2-1, with TRBD2 matching 8 bases. The V and J ends lost 3 bases and 0 bases, in that order; junction bases with no gene match: 1. CDR1 SGHTA and CDR2 FQGNSA come from the germline V gene. CDR3 length equals 15 residues. The CDR3 sequence is CASSFSGTSYNEQFF. The CDR3 region has the DNA TGTGCCAGCAGCTTTAGCGGGACCTCCTACAATGAGCAGTTCTTC.

Comments on this clonotype: Sequence at one end of the junction differs from germline and may be a read error. This chain connects TRBV11-2 to TRBJ2-5, with TRBD1 matching over 7 bases. This CDR3 has 14 amino acids. The germline V gene has CDR1 SGHAT and CDR2 FQNNGV. DNA for the CDR3: TGTCCAAGCAGCTCCGGACAGGTTCTGGAGACCCAGTATTTC. It encodes CPSSSGQVLETQYF.

This clonotype was seen repeatedly, ten times or more. The V and J genes are TRBV6-1 and TRBJ1-1, with D uncertain. Trimming pared 4 bases from V and 4 bases from J, leaving 22 bases between. The germline V gene encodes CDR1 MNHNS and CDR2 SASEGT. CDR3 length: 17 residues. Here the CDR3 reads CASSARRAQVGITEAFF. CDR3 nucleotide sequence: TGTGCCAGCAGTGCCCGGCGGGCGCAGGTTGGGATCACTGAAGCTTTCTTT.

This clonotype was picked up many times. J is TRBJ1-2 and V is TRBV4-2; no reliable D call. Trimming removed 0 bases at V and 4 bases at J, with 12 bases between. The CDR3 has 15 residues. CDR1 and CDR2 from the germline V gene are LGHNA and YNFKEQ. The CDR3 DNA reads TGTGCCAGCAGCCAAGAACAGACGCTATTCTATGGCTACACCTTC. It yields the protein CASSQEQTLFYGYTF.

This clonotype has more than one count but fewer than ten. Being one base from a much bigger clone, this may be a read error. This chain joins TRBV29-1 and TRBJ1-2; D is possibly TRBD1 (6 bases). The CDR3 totals 11 residues. Germline V gene data show CDR1 as SQVTM and CDR2 as ANQGSEA. The CDR3 loop is CGINPGGGYTF. The CDR3 DNA is TGCGGCATAAACCCGGGGGGCGGCTACACCTTC.

On this clonotype: A much larger clone sits a single nucleotide away, making a read error possible. The chain employs TRBV20-1 and TRBJ2-7; 12 bases are shared with TRBD2. The CDR3 runs to 16 residues. The germline CDR1 and CDR2 sequences are DFQATT and SNEGSKA (reference sequence). The CDR3 nucleotides read TGCAGTGCTAGAGATGGGACTAGCGGGTTCTCCTACGAGCACTACTTC. It yields the protein CSARDGTSGFSYEHYF.

With regard to this clonotype: This clone may be a read error of a much larger clone one base away. The rearrangement joins TRBV6-6 to TRBJ2-4; TRBD1 aligns across 8 bases. The CDR3 length is 14 residues. Germline CDR1 and CDR2: MNHNY and SVGAGI (reference sequence). V lost 6 bases, J lost 6 bases, and 7 bases stayed unmatched. This chain's CDR3 is CASSPDRDANIQYF. The CDR3 DNA follows: TGTGCCAGCAGCCCGGACAGGGACGCAAACATTCAGTACTTC.

Remarks on this clonotype: No conserved phenylalanine or tryptophan is present at the end of the CDR3, so a read error is the likely explanation. The DNA is omitted, as the CDR3 cannot be located on it reliably, and the CDR3 follows TCRdb's listing. The chain combines TRBV11-2 with TRBJ2-7. Ends included, the CDR3 has 13 residues. The germline CDR1 and CDR2 sequences are SGHAT and FQNNGV. The CDR3 loop reads CASSLNLRIEQYL.

A remark on this clonotype: A much larger clone differs from this one at a single base, so this may be a read error. The chain carries TRBV28 and TRBJ1-1; tentatively, D is TRBD1 (5 bases). CDR3 length equals 15 residues. Germline loops: CDR1 MDHEN, CDR2 SYDVKM. V gave up 2 bases and J gave up 0 bases, with 10 bases separating them. CDR3 DNA sequence: TGTGCCAGCAGTTTAGGGGGACTGTTGAACACTGAAGCTTTCTTT. Its protein is CASSLGGLLNTEAFF. Based on the CDR3 plus reference TRBV28 and TRBJ1-1, the full variable domain is DVKVTQSSRYLVKRTGEKVFLECVQDMDHENMFWYRQDPGLGLRLIYFSYDVKMKEKGDIPEGYSVSREKKERFSLILESASTNQTSMYLCASSLGGLLNTEAFFGQGTRLTVV.

Turning to this clonotype: It is unclear where the CDR3 begins or ends on the DNA, so no DNA is shown, and the CDR3 is as TCRdb lists it. The V call is TRBV11-2, the J call TRBJ1-1. The CDR3 has 14 residues if both end residues are counted. Germline assignment: CDR1 SGHAT and CDR2 FQNNGV. The CDR3 spells CATILVGSGTESFF.

Regarding this clonotype: The CDR3 carries no conserved terminal phenylalanine or tryptophan, so it likely arises from a read error. The chain carries TRBV6-5 and TRBJ2-1; 14 bases map to TRBD2. The CDR3 contains 14 residues. The ends lost 9 bases at V and 8 bases at J; junction bases unmatched: 6. The germline gives CDR1 MNHEY, CDR2 SVGAGI. CDR3 in DNA: TGTGCCAGTAGACTAGCGGGAGGGAGCCATGAGCAGTTCTTA. It translates to CASRLAGGSHEQFL.

The chain combines TRBV20-1 with TRBJ1-2, with 7 bases fitting TRBD1. Losses at the gene ends were 8 bases for V and 8 bases for J; bases not matched to a gene: 11. CDR1 is DFQATT, CDR2 SNEGSKA, per germline (reference sequence). The CDR3 length is 12 residues. The CDR3: CSTAGQSYGYTF. DNA of the CDR3: TGCAGTACAGCGGGACAGAGCTACGGCTACACCTTC.

On this clonotype itself: One junction end disagrees with the germline gene, perhaps due to a read error. CDR3 region: CASSTVEETQYF. The CDR3 nucleotides are TGTGCCAGCTCTACAGTGGAAGAGACGCAGTACTTC. The genes are TRBV11-2 and TRBJ2-5; D is unclear. The CDR3 has 12 amino acids. Germline CDR1 SGHAT, CDR2 FQNNGV.

This clonotype showed up just once. The chain carries TRBV14 and TRBJ1-1; 8 positions match TRBD1. Germline V gene data show CDR1 as SGHDN and CDR2 as FVKESK. The CDR3 has 16 residues. V shed 4 bases and J 1 base; nucleotides not matched to a gene: 8. The CDR3 DNA follows: TGTGCCAGCAGCCCCCCATGGACAGGGCCGAACACTGAAGCTTTCTTT. It is translated as CASSPPWTGPNTEAFF.

Remarks on this clonotype: Compared with germline, one end of the junction differs, possibly owing to a read error. This chain connects TRBV5-4 to TRBJ1-1; a possible D gene is TRBD1 (5 bases). Looked up from germline, CDR1 is SGHNT and CDR2 is YYREEE (reference sequence). The CDR3 consists of 14 residues. CDR3 region: CAISATGVHAEAFF. The CDR3 nucleotides read TGTGCCATCAGCGCTACGGGGGTGCATGCTGAAGCTTTCTTT.

With respect to this clonotype: Germline is not matched at one junction end, which may reflect a read error. The chain carries TRBV24-1 and TRBJ1-5; unclear D gene. The CDR3 contains 14 residues. Germline CDR1 reads KGHDR; CDR2 reads SFDVKD. CDR3 protein: CDTSEGSSNQPKHF. The DNA of the CDR3 is TGTGACACCAGTGAAGGTTCTAGCAATCAGCCCAAGCATTTT.